This TCR beta chain was sequenced during a study of blood T cells in healthy people across ages. Study results and limitations: Higher diversity, along with more naive CD4+ cells, distinguished long-lived donors from aged donors.

This CDR3 spans 18 amino acids. J was trimmed by 3 bases and V by 6 bases; bases with no gene match: 19. Germline CDR1 MNHNS, CDR2 SASEGT. This clonotype was found a few times. What it recognizes is unknown. A second roughly 6 to 12 cycle PCR used barcoded and J-beta primers. Each cDNA molecule received a tag from a template-switch adaptor that had 12 random nucleotides. One entry per CDR3 protein, called by TCRdb with MiXCR from the 5' RACE reads. This table holds more than 700,000 distinct CDR3 sequences, about 55% found once. The receptor's source is a man older than 75 in good health. The rearrangement links TRBV6-1 to TRBJ1-2, with TRBD1 matching 7 bases. The sequenced sample consisted of blood. The CDR3 DNA follows: TGTGCCAGCAGAATCCCCCGTTCCGGACAGGCTATCGACTATGGCTACACCTTC. It translates to CASRIPRSGQAIDYGYTF.